The 15 T cell receptor beta chains in this list originate from one sample, sequenced in a study of T-cell memory formation after mild COVID-19. TCRdb analysed the 5' RACE reads with MiXCR anew, one entry per CDR3 protein. The profile shows just over 300,000 distinct CDR3 sequences, just under 20% of them singletons. Sequencing used PBMCs or a T cell subset sorted from them (not recorded which). Every receptor here comes from a man aged 18-30 years who had mild COVID-19 (a few samples of this study predate the infection). Cell type and time point are not known.

The gene calls are TRBV5-4 and TRBJ2-6; 7 bases line up with TRBD1. Germline values: CDR1 SGHNT, CDR2 YYREEE (reference sequence). This CDR3 contains 17 residues. The V gene end was trimmed by 4 bases and the J gene end by 0 bases; junction bases not matched to a gene: 7. The CDR3 region has the DNA TGTGCCAGCAGCCTGGGACAGACGATCTCTGGGGCCAACGTCCTGACTTTC. This translates into CASSLGQTISGANVLTF.

There are a few counts of this clonotype. The rearrangement uses TRBV5-5 and TRBJ2-1; D is possibly TRBD1 or TRBD2 (6 bases each). CDR1 SGHKS and CDR2 YYEKEE come from the germline V gene (reference sequence). Trimming pared 2 bases from V and 5 bases from J, leaving 14 bases between. This CDR3 is 15 amino acids long. Written as DNA, the CDR3 is TGTGCCAGCAGCTTTCGAGGGGGGCCGAACAATGAGCAGTTCTTC. It translates to CASSFRGGPNNEQFF.

This clonotype was seen a handful of times. V and J are TRBV9 and TRBJ1-5; tentatively, D is TRBD1 (5 bases). Germline V gives CDR1 SGDLS, CDR2 YYNGEE. The CDR3 is 14 residues long. Trimming cost V 0 bases and J 6 bases, with 10 bases left between them. Written as DNA, the CDR3 is TGTGCCAGCAGCGTAGGAGGGGTTGGTCAGCCCCAGCATTTT. Its protein product is CASSVGGVGQPQHF.

There are many counts of this clonotype. The chain carries TRBV5-1 and TRBJ2-1, with D possibly being TRBD2 (5 bases). CDR1 SGHRS and CDR2 YFSETQ come from the germline V gene. The CDR3 runs to 15 residues. V gave up 1 base and J gave up 7 bases, with 15 bases separating them. The CDR3 sequence: CASSLLPTRRNEQFF. DNA of the CDR3: TGCGCCAGCAGCTTGCTCCCGACCCGGAGGAATGAGCAGTTCTTC.

This clonotype was counted between two and nine times. The rearrangement joins TRBV15 to TRBJ2-7; 8 bases align to TRBD1. Germline values: CDR1 LNHNV, CDR2 YYDKDF (reference sequence). The J segment lost 6 bases and the V segment lost 0 bases, leaving 4 bases of the junction unmatched. The CDR3 runs 14 residues. The CDR3 loop is CATSRDRTGIEQYF. Here the CDR3 DNA reads TGTGCCACCAGCAGAGACAGGACAGGGATCGAGCAGTACTTC.

This chain uses TRBV19 with TRBJ1-6, with 9 positions matching TRBD1. This CDR3 has 14 amino acids. Germline V gives CDR1 LNHDA, CDR2 SQIVND (reference sequence). V dropped 7 bases and J dropped 10; count of bases not matched to a gene: 8. The CDR3 loop is CASKSGQGRSPLHF. The DNA for the CDR3 is TGTGCCAGTAAATCCGGACAGGGGAGATCACCCCTCCACTTT.

The V and J genes are TRBV6-2 or TRBV6-3 and TRBJ1-6; D possibly corresponds to TRBD1 (6 bases). This CDR3 is built from 11 residues. V lost 11 bases and J 9 bases, leaving 11 bases between the germline ends. Germline-derived CDR1 and CDR2 are MNHEY and SVGEGT. Here the CDR3 DNA reads TGTGCCGGACTGACAGGTTCACCCCTCCACTTT. Translated, it gives CAGLTGSPLHF.

The chain joins TRBV5-1 to TRBJ2-1; D possibly matches TRBD1 or TRBD2 (8 bases each). The CDR3 runs 16 residues. CDR1 is SGHRS, CDR2 YFSETQ, per germline. The V gene lost 5 bases and the J gene lost 9 bases, with 24 bases spanning the gap. CDR3 amino acids: CASSTDREVAGIEQFF. CDR3 DNA: TGCGCCAGCAGTACGGACAGGGAGGTAGCGGGGATTGAGCAGTTCTTC.

This chain joins TRBV2 and TRBJ2-3; D may be TRBD2 (5 bases). Trimming took off 4 bases at V and 5 bases at J, with 10 bases between the two ends. CDR1 and CDR2 (germline): SNHLY, FYNNEI. The CDR3 is 13 residues long. The CDR3 protein is CASSAAREDTQYF. The DNA for the CDR3 is TGTGCCAGCAGTGCCGCGAGGGAAGATACGCAGTATTTT. Combining the CDR3 with reference TRBV2 and TRBJ2-3 gives the whole variable domain EPEVTQTPSHQVTQMGQEVILRCVPISNHLYFYWYRQILGQKVEFLVSFYNNEISEKSEIFDDQFSVERPDGSNFTLKIRSTKLEDSAMYFCASSAAREDTQYFGPGTRLTVL.

A few counts support this clonotype. CDR3 sequence (DNA): TGCGCCAGCAGCTTCCTCCTTACCAACGAGCAGTACGTC. It is translated as CASSFLLTNEQYV. The chain is built from TRBV5-1 and TRBJ2-7; D uncertain. Germline loops: CDR1 SGHRS, CDR2 YFSETQ. Trimming pared 2 bases from V and 5 bases from J, leaving 11 bases between. This CDR3 comprises 13 residues.

This clonotype was counted between two and nine times. This rearrangement joins TRBV30 to TRBJ1-4; the D is unclear. This CDR3 spans 14 amino acids. CDR1 and CDR2 from the germline V gene are GTSNPN and SVGIG (reference sequence). Trimming took off 1 base at V and 8 bases at J, with 14 bases between the two ends. CDR3 in DNA: TGTGCCTGGAGTGGCGGACGGTGGTCGGAAAAACTGTTTTTT. Residues: CAWSGGRWSEKLFF. The variable domain in full, with the rest retrieved from reference TRBV30 and TRBJ1-4, is SQTIHQWPATLVQPVGSPLSLECTVEGTSNPNLYWYRQAAGRGLQLLFYSVGIGQISSEVPQNLSASRPQDRQFILSSKKLLLSDSGFYLCAWSGGRWSEKLFFGSGTQLSVL.

This clonotype was detected a few times. The chain couples TRBV6-4 to TRBJ2-1; the match to TRBD2 covers 8 bases. After removal of 6 bases from V and 7 bases from J, the junction contained 14 bases not matched to a gene. Germline lookup yields CDR1 MRHNA and CDR2 SNTAGT. The CDR3 covers 16 residues. CDR3 sequence: CASSPGLTGGTNEQFF. Here the CDR3 DNA reads TGTGCCAGCAGCCCAGGGTTGACGGGGGGGACAAATGAGCAGTTCTTC.

The chain combines TRBV5-4 with TRBJ1-2, with D perhaps matching TRBD1 (6 bases). The CDR3 contains 13 residues. V gave up 5 bases and J gave up 5 bases, with 13 bases separating them. CDR1 SGHNT and CDR2 YYREEE come from the germline V gene (reference sequence). The CDR3 loop is CASSSDTGYGYTF. In DNA form, the CDR3 reads TGTGCCAGCAGTTCTGATACAGGGTATGGCTACACCTTC.

This clonotype was observed a few times. The CDR3 DNA is TGCGCCAGCAGCCCCGTCGGAGTGAACACCATATATTTT. Amino acid sequence: CASSPVGVNTIYF. The rearrangement joins TRBV5-1 to TRBJ1-3; unclear D gene. CDR3 length: 13 amino acids. The ends were cut back, 4 bases at V and 7 bases at J, with 12 bases in the middle. The germline V gene encodes CDR1 SGHRS and CDR2 YFSETQ.

The chain combines TRBV12-3 or TRBV12-4 with TRBJ2-1, with 8 bases aligning to TRBD2. The trim removed 6 bases at V and 9 bases at J, leaving 7 bases unmatched. This CDR3 is 13 amino acids long. CDR3 DNA sequence: TGTGCCAGCAGGACAACGGGGGGGGCTGAGCAGTTCTTC. Translation: CASRTTGGAEQFF.